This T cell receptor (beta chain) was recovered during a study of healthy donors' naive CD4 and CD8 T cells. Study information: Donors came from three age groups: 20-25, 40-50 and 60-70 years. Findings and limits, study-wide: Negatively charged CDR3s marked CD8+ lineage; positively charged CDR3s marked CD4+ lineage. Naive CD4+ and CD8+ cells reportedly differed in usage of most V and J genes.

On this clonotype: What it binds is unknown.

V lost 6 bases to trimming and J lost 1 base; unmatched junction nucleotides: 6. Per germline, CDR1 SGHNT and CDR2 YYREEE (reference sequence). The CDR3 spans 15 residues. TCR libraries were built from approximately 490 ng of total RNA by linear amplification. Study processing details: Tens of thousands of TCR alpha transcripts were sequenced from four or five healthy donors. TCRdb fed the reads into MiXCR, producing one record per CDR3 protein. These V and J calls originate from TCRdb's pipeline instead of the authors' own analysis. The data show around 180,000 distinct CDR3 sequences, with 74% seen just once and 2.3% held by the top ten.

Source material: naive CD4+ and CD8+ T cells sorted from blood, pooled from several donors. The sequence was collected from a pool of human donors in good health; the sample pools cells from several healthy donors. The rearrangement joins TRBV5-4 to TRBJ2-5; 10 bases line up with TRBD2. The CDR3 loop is CASIASGSTQETQYF. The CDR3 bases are TGTGCCAGCATCGCTAGCGGGAGTACCCAAGAGACCCAGTACTTC.